Each of the 17 T cell receptor beta chains below was sequenced from the same sample in a study of CDR3 diversity in severe acne. Using its own MiXCR run on the PCR reads, TCRdb lists one record per CDR3 protein. The repertoire holds approximately 90,000 distinct CDR3 sequences, with around 50% as singletons. Sequencing was performed on blood. All receptors come from a male donor with severe acne vulgaris.

As to this clonotype: Just one base apart from a much larger clone, this may be a read error. This chain links TRBV9 with TRBJ2-1; 11 nucleotides match TRBD2. The CDR3 loop spans 15 amino acids. V lost 3 bases and J lost 8; bases outside the gene matches: 7. In germline, CDR1 is SGDLS, CDR2 YYNGEE. CDR3 DNA sequence: TGTGCCAGCAGCGCCGTAGCGGGAGGGCCGCATGAGCAGTTCTTC. Translation: CASSAVAGGPHEQFF.

The chain recombines TRBV27 with TRBJ1-1; the D gene is possibly TRBD1 (5 bases). Germline V lookup: CDR1 MNHEY, CDR2 SMNVEV (reference sequence). The CDR3 has 15 residues. Trimming removed 5 bases from V and 5 bases from J, with 18 bases in between. CDR3 residues: CASSPREGSGTEAFF. The CDR3 region has the DNA TGTGCCAGCAGTCCTAGGGAGGGGTCGGGAACTGAAGCTTTCTTT.

As to this clonotype: One end of the junction fails to match germline, which may point to a read error. The rearrangement joins TRBV7-7 to TRBJ2-5; the D gene is possibly TRBD1 (5 bases). This CDR3 has 14 residues. Germline CDR1 SSHAT, CDR2 FNYEAQ (reference sequence). The CDR3 here is CASSLGPKQETQYF. In DNA form, the CDR3 reads TGTGCTAGCAGCTTGGGGCCAAAACAAGAGACCCAGTACTTC.

The CDR3 DNA follows: TGTGCCAGCAGCTCAGACAGACAAGAGACCCAGCATTTT. It is translated as CASSSDRQETQHF. The chain recombines TRBV7-3 with TRBJ1-5; perhaps TRBD1 as D (5 bases). The germline V gene has CDR1 SGHTA and CDR2 FQGTGA. The ends were cut back, 4 bases at V and 11 bases at J, with 15 bases in the middle. The CDR3 loop spans 13 amino acids.

This clonotype was seen a single time. V usage is TRBV2 and J usage is TRBJ2-7, with D perhaps assigned TRBD1 or TRBD2 (6 bases each). The germline V and J ends were trimmed by 6 bases and 7 bases, with 25 bases remaining between them. Germline V gives CDR1 SNHLY, CDR2 FYNNEI. CDR3 length: 16 residues. CDR3 sequence (DNA): TGTGCCAGCAGCAAGGACGCTGGGGGGCGACTTGGGGAGCAGTACTTC. Translation gives CASSKDAGGRLGEQYF.

This clonotype appeared a few times. The rearrangement joins TRBV28 to TRBJ2-3; TRBD2 matches at 7 bases. V was pared by 6 bases and J by 0 bases, with 12 bases of the junction left unmatched. Germline values: CDR1 MDHEN, CDR2 SYDVKM. This CDR3 has 17 residues. The CDR3: CASSSLQAGPSTDTQYF. The CDR3 DNA sequence: TGTGCCAGCAGCTCTCTCCAAGCGGGGCCAAGCACAGATACGCAGTATTTT.

The chain has TRBV7-2 and TRBJ2-7, with D perhaps given as TRBD1 or TRBD2 (7 bases each). V lost 5 bases to trimming and J lost 1 base, with 18 bases between them. CDR1 is SGHTA, CDR2 FQGNSA, per germline. The CDR3 contains 16 residues. CDR3 nucleotide sequence: TGTGCCAGCAGCGAACAACCAGGGGGGGCGTCCTACGAGCAGTACTTC. This sequence encodes CASSEQPGGASYEQYF.

The sample holds many counts of this clonotype. V is TRBV12-3 or TRBV12-4 and J is TRBJ1-3; D call uncertain. This CDR3 spans 12 amino acids. Trimming left V 5 bases short and J 0 bases short, with 2 bases between. CDR3 protein: CASSHSGNTIYF. The CDR3 DNA reads as TGTGCCAGCAGTCACTCTGGAAACACCATATATTTT.

This clonotype appeared a few times. The chain joins TRBV28 to TRBJ2-7; 12 bases line up with TRBD2. Germline CDR1 and CDR2: MDHEN and SYDVKM. Trimming removed 5 bases from V and 5 bases from J; junction bases left unmatched: 10. The CDR3 contains 16 residues. The CDR3 protein is CASSGGLAGGHHEQYF. In DNA form, the CDR3 reads TGTGCCAGCAGTGGGGGGCTAGCGGGGGGGCACCACGAGCAGTACTTC.

As for this clonotype: Relative to the germline gene, one junction end is altered; a read error may explain this. V gene TRBV27 combines with J gene TRBJ1-1; D is uncertain. The CDR3 extends over 14 amino acids. Germline V CDR1 and CDR2: MNHEY, SMNVEV (reference sequence). The CDR3 spells CVSTKGTLNTEAFF. The CDR3 DNA reads as TGTGTCAGCACCAAAGGCACCCTGAACACTGAAGCTTTCTTT.

Notes on this clonotype: The germline gene is not matched at one end of the junction; a read error may be the cause. V and J are TRBV10-1 and TRBJ2-1, with D perhaps matching TRBD2 (5 bases). Germline lookup yields CDR1 WNHNN and CDR2 SYGVQD (reference sequence). This CDR3 is 19 amino acids long. Here the CDR3 DNA reads TGTGCCAGCAGCCAAGATGCCTCTGGTGAACTAGAACTTTTCAATGAGCAGTTCTTC. Translated, it gives CASSQDASGELELFNEQFF.

The rearrangement links TRBV24-1 to TRBJ2-5; 9 nucleotides align to TRBD2. Germline V CDR1 and CDR2: KGHDR, SFDVKD. The CDR3 consists of 16 residues. V trimming: 5 bases; J trimming: 5 bases; junction bases outside the gene matches: 11. The CDR3 bases are TGTGCCACCAGTGTAGGCGGGAGGGACGCCGGGGAGACCCAGTACTTC. This translates into CATSVGGRDAGETQYF.

The chain is built from TRBV24-1 and TRBJ2-2; D perhaps matches TRBD1 (5 bases). Germline assignment: CDR1 KGHDR and CDR2 SFDVKD. The CDR3 is 15 residues long. V lost 3 bases and J lost 3, with 10 bases in between. CDR3 sequence reads: CATSDRQGDTGELFF. In DNA form, the CDR3 reads TGTGCCACCAGTGATAGGCAGGGTGACACCGGGGAGCTGTTTTTT.

This clonotype was seen many times. CDR3 DNA sequence: TGCAGTGTCGATAGCGGGAGGCACAATGAGCAGTTCTTC. Encoded protein: CSVDSGRHNEQFF. The chain combines TRBV20-1 with TRBJ2-1; TRBD2 aligns across 10 bases. The J segment lost 5 bases and the V segment lost 7 bases, leaving 5 bases of the junction unmatched. The CDR3 is 13 amino acids. Per the germline V gene, CDR1 is DFQATT and CDR2 is SNEGSKA (reference sequence).

This clonotype has at least ten counts. J is TRBJ2-1 and V is TRBV9; TRBD2 aligns across 8 bases. The ends lost 4 bases at V and 10 bases at J; junction bases unmatched: 10. Germline CDR1 SGDLS, CDR2 YYNGEE. The CDR3 runs 14 residues. The CDR3 coding sequence is TGTGCCAGCAGCTCGGGACTAGTATTTTGGGAGCAGTTCTTC. It specifies CASSSGLVFWEQFF.

This rearrangement joins TRBV6-2 or TRBV6-3 to TRBJ1-2; D possibly corresponds to TRBD1 (6 bases). V was cut by 6 bases and J by 10 bases, with 12 bases left in between. Germline lookup yields CDR1 MNHEY and CDR2 SVGEGT. This CDR3 is 11 amino acids long. CDR3 in amino acids: CASRYGGLYTF. The CDR3 bases are TGTGCCAGCAGGTATGGGGGCCTCTACACCTTC.

To note about this clonotype: Since a much larger clone is just one base distant, this may be a read error. Likely a read error: the CDR3 ends without its conserved phenylalanine or tryptophan. V usage is TRBV20-1 and J usage is TRBJ1-5, with D uncertain. Trimming took 5 bases from V and 6 from J, leaving 17 bases between them. CDR3 length: 14 amino acids. CDR1 is DFQATT and CDR2 is SNEGSKA in the germline V gene (reference sequence). The CDR3 region is CSAATGLASQPQHL. DNA for the CDR3: TGCAGTGCTGCTACCGGATTGGCCAGTCAGCCCCAGCATCTT.